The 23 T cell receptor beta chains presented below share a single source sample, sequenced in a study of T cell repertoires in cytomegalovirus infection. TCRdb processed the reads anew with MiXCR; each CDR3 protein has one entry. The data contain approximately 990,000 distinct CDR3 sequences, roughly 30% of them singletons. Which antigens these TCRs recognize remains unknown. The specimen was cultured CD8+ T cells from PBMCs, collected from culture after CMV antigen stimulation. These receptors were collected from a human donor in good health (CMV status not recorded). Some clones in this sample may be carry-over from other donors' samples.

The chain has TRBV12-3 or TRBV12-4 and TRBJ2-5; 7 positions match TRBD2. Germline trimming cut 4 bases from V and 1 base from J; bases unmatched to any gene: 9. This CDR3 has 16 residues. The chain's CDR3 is CASSWGGGLLQETQYF. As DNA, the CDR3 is TGTGCCAGCAGTTGGGGGGGGGGTCTCCTCCAAGAGACCCAGTACTTC.

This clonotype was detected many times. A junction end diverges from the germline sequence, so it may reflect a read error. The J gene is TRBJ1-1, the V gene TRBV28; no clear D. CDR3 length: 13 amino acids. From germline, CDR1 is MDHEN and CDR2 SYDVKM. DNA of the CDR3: TGTGCCAGCAGCTTATTTTCAAACACTGAAGCTTTCTTT. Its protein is CASSLFSNTEAFF.

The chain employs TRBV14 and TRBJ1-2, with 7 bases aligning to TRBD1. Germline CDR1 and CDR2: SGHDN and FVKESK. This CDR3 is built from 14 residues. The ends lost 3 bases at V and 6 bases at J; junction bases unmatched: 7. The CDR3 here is CASSQRGGAHGYTF. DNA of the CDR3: TGTGCCAGCAGCCAGAGAGGGGGCGCGCATGGCTACACCTTC.

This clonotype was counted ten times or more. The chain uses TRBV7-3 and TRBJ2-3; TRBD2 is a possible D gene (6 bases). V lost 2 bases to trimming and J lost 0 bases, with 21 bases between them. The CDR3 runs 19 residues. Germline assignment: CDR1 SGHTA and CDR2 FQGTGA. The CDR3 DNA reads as TGTGCCAGCAGCTTACGGATAGGGCGGGATTCCTCTAGCACAGATACGCAGTATTTT. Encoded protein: CASSLRIGRDSSSTDTQYF.

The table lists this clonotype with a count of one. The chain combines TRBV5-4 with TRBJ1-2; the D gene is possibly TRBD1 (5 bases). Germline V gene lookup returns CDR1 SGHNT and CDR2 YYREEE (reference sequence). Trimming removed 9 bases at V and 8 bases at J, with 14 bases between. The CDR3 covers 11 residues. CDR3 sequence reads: CATPGFEGYTF. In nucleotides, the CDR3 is TGTGCCACCCCAGGGTTTGAAGGCTACACCTTC.

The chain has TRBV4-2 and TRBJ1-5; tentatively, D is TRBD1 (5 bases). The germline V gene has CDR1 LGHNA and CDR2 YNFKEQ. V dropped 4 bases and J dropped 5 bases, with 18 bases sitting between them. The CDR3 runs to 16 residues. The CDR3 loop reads CASSPPRGEGHQPQHF. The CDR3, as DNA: TGTGCCAGCAGCCCCCCCCGGGGAGAGGGGCATCAGCCCCAGCATTTT.

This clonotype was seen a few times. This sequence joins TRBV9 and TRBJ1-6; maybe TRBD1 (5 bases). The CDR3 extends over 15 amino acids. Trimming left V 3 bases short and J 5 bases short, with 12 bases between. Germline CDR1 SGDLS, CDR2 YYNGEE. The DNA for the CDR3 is TGTGCCAGCAGCGCCCGGGACTGGGATAATTCACCCCTCCACTTT. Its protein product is CASSARDWDNSPLHF.

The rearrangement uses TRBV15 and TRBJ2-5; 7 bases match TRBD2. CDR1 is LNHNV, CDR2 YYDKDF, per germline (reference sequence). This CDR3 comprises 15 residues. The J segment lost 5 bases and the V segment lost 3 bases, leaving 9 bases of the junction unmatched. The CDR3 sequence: CATSRGGTAGETQYF. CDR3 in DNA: TGTGCCACCAGCAGGGGAGGGACGGCAGGGGAGACCCAGTACTTC. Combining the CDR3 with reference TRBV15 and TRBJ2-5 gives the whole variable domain DAMVIQNPRYQVTQFGKPVTLSCSQTLNHNVMYWYQQKSSQAPKLLFHYYDKDFNNEADTPDNFQSRRPNTSFCFLDIRSPGLGDTAMYLCATSRGGTAGETQYFGPGTRLLVL.

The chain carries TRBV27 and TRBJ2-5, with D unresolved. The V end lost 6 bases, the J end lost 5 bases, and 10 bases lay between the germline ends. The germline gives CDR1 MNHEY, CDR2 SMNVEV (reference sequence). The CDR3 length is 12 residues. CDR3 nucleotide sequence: TGTGCCAGCAGAGCAGAGGCGGAGACCCAGTACTTC. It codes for CASRAEAETQYF.

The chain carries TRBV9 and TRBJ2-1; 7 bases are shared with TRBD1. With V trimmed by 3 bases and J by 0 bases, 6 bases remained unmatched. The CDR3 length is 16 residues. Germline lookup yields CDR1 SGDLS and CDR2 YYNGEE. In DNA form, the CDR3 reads TGTGCCAGCAGCGACCCCACAGGGGCCTCCTACAATGAGCAGTTCTTC. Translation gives CASSDPTGASYNEQFF.

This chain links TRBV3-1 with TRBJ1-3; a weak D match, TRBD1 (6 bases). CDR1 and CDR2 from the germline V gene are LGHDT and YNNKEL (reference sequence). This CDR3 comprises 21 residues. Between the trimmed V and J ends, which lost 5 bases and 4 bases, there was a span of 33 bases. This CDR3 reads CASSKQAFPIPGALRGNTIYF. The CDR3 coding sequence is TGTGCCAGCAGCAAACAAGCTTTTCCCATTCCAGGGGCCCTGCGGGGAAACACCATATATTTT.

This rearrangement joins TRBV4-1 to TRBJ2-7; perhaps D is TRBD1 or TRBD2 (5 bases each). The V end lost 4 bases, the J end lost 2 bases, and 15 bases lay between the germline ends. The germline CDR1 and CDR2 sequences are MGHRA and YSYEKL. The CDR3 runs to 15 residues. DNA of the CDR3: TGCGCCAGCAGCCCCCCATCGGGGACCCCCTACGAGCAGTACTTC. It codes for CASSPPSGTPYEQYF.

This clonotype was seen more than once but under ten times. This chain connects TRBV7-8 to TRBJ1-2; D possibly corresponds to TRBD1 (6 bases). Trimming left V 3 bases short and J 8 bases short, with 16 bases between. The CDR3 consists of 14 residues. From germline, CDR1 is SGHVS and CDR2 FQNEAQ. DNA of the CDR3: TGTGCCAGCAGCTTGGGGCCAGGGGCGGGAGGCTACACCTTC. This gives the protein CASSLGPGAGGYTF.

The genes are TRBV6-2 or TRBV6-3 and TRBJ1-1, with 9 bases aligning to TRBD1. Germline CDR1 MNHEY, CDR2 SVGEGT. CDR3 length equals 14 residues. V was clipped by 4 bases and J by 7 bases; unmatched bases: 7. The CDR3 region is CASSLYGTGREAFF. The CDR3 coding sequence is TGTGCCAGCAGTTTGTATGGGACAGGGCGTGAAGCTTTCTTT.

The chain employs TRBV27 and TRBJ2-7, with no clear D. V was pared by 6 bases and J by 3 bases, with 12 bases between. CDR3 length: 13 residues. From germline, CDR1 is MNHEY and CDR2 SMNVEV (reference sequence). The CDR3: CASSVTVLYEQYF. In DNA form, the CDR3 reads TGTGCCAGCAGCGTAACGGTCCTCTACGAGCAGTACTTC.

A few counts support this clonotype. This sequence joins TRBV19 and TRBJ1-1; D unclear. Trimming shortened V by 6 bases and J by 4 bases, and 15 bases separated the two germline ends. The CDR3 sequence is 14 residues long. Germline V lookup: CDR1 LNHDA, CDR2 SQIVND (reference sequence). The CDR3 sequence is CASRSREGSTEAFF. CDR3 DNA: TGTGCCAGTAGGAGTAGGGAAGGGAGCACTGAAGCTTTCTTT.

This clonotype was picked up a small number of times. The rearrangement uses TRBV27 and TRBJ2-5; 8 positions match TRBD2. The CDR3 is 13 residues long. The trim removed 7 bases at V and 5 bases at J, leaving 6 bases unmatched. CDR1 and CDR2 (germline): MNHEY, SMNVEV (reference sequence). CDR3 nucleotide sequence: TGTGCCAGCATGGCGGGGGGCTTGGAGACCCAGTACTTC. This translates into CASMAGGLETQYF.

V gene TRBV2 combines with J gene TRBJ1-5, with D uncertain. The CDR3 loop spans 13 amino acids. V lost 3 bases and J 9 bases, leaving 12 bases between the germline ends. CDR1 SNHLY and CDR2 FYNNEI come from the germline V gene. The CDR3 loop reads CASSESGEGPQHF. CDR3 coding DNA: TGTGCCAGCAGTGAGTCAGGTGAGGGGCCCCAGCATTTT.

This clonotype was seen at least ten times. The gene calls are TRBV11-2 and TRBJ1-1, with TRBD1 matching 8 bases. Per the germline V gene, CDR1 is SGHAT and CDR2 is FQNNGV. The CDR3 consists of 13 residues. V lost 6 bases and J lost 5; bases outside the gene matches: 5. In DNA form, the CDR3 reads TGTGCCAGCAGTTCAGGGGGCTTGACTGAAGCTTTCTTT. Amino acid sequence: CASSSGGLTEAFF.

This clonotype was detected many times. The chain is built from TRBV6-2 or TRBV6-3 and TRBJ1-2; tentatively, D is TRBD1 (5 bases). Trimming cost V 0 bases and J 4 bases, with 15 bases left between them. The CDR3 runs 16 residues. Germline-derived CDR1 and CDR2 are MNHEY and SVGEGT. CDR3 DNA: TGTGCCAGCAGTTACTCCCCCACGGGGGTTCTCTATGGCTACACCTTC. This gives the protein CASSYSPTGVLYGYTF.

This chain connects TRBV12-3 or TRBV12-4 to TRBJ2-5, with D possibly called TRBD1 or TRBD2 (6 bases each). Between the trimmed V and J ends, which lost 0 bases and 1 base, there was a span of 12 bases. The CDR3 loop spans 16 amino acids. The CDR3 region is CASSLAGGRTQETQYF. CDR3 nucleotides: TGTGCCAGCAGTTTAGCGGGGGGCCGGACCCAAGAGACCCAGTACTTC.

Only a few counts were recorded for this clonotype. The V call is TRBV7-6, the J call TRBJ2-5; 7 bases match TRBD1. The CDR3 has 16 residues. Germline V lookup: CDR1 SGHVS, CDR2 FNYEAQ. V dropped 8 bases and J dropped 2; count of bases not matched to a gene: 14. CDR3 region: CASGTGTADHQETQYF. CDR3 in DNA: TGTGCCAGCGGGACCGGGACAGCCGATCATCAAGAGACCCAGTACTTC. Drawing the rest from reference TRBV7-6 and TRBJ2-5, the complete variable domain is GAGVSQSPRYKVTKRGQDVALRCDPISGHVSLYWYRQALGQGPEFLTYFNYEAQQDKSGLPNDRFSAERPEGSISTLTIQRTEQRDSAMYRCASGTGTADHQETQYFGPGTRLLVL.

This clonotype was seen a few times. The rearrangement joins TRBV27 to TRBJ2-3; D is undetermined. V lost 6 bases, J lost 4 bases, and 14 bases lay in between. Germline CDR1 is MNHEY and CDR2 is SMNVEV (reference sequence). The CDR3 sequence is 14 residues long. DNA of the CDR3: TGTGCCAGCAGCTCCGTCCTTTCCCCAGATACGCAGTATTTT. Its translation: CASSSVLSPDTQYF.